One and the same sample provided the 30 T cell receptor beta chains below, sequenced in a study of identifying expanded T cells in peripheral blood. Profiled with immunoSEQ multiplex PCR; TCRdb holds only in-frame clones, not every one. This table holds approximately 75,000 clones, 90% found once. The sequenced sample consisted of blood. The source is a person aged 18-70 years in good health.

The chain recombines TRBV7-2 with TRBJ2-7, with D perhaps given as TRBD1 or TRBD2 (5 bases each). V was shortened by 2 bases and J by 7 bases, with 15 bases between the two germline ends. This CDR3 is 14 amino acids long. Germline lookup yields CDR1 SGHTA and CDR2 FQGNSA. The CDR3 DNA follows: TGTGCCAGCAGCTTATCTGGGACCCTCCTGGAGCAGTACTTC. Translation gives CASSLSGTLLEQYF. The variable domain in full, with the rest retrieved from reference TRBV7-2 and TRBJ2-7, is GAGVSQSPSNKVTEKGKDVELRCDPISGHTALYWYRQSLGQGLEFLIYFQGNSAPDKSGLPSDRFSAERTGGSVSTLTIQRTQQEDSAVYLCASSLSGTLLEQYFGPGTRLTVT.

The chain employs TRBV6-4 and TRBJ1-1; TRBD1 is a possible D gene (5 bases). This CDR3 spans 13 amino acids. V was shortened by 6 bases and J by 5 bases, with 13 bases between the two germline ends. The germline V gene encodes CDR1 MRHNA and CDR2 SNTAGT. DNA for the CDR3: TGTGCCAGCAGCGTGGACAAGGGGACTGAAGCTTTCTTT. Encoded protein: CASSVDKGTEAFF.

This chain connects TRBV7-2 to TRBJ2-1; 9 bases agree with TRBD2. CDR1 is SGHTA and CDR2 is FQGNSA in the germline V gene. The junction had 7 bases not matched to a gene; V was cut back by 2 bases and J by 8 bases. The CDR3 is 15 residues long. CDR3 residues: CASSLMREGFYEQFF. CDR3 DNA: TGTGCCAGCAGCTTAATGCGGGAGGGCTTTTATGAGCAGTTCTTC. Complete variable domain (other parts from reference TRBV7-2 and TRBJ2-1): GAGVSQSPSNKVTEKGKDVELRCDPISGHTALYWYRQSLGQGLEFLIYFQGNSAPDKSGLPSDRFSAERTGGSVSTLTIQRTQQEDSAVYLCASSLMREGFYEQFFGPGTRLTVL.

In its sample, this clone was seen once. The chain joins TRBV30 to TRBJ2-5, with TRBD1 as a possible D gene (6 bases). This CDR3 region has 12 residues. V lost 4 bases to trimming and J lost 1 base, with 7 bases between them. Germline-derived CDR1 and CDR2 are GTSNPN and SVGIG (reference sequence). The chain's CDR3 is CAWTGAQETQYF. CDR3 nucleotides: TGTGCCTGGACAGGGGCCCAAGAGACCCAGTACTTC.

The chain links TRBV7-2 to TRBJ1-2, with 7 bases identical to TRBD1. J was trimmed by 4 bases and V by 7 bases; bases with no gene match: 9. The CDR3 is made up of 14 amino acids. The germline V gene encodes CDR1 SGHTA and CDR2 FQGNSA. The CDR3 reads CASTPTGAFYGYTF. In DNA form, the CDR3 reads TGTGCCAGCACCCCCACAGGGGCCTTCTATGGCTACACCTTC.

The CDR3 DNA reads as TGTGCCAGCGGAACGACTAGCGGGGTGCAGTATTTT. This sequence encodes CASGTTSGVQYF. The rearrangement links TRBV28 to TRBJ2-3; 11 nucleotides match TRBD2. V was pared by 8 bases and J by 11 bases, with 6 bases of the junction left unmatched. In germline, CDR1 is MDHEN, CDR2 SYDVKM. The CDR3 covers 12 residues.

This clone is medium-sized by share. The V gene is TRBV6-1, the J gene TRBJ2-7; D is uncertain. The V gene lost 10 bases and the J gene lost 1 base, with 8 bases spanning the gap. In germline, CDR1 is MNHNS, CDR2 SASEGT. The CDR3 sequence is 11 residues long. The CDR3 here is CAIERSYEQYF. In DNA form, the CDR3 reads TGTGCCATTGAACGGTCCTACGAGCAGTACTTC.

The chain recombines TRBV5-1 with TRBJ2-5; 7 bases match TRBD2. J was trimmed by 5 bases and V by 0 bases; bases with no gene match: 13. Germline V CDR1 and CDR2: SGHRS, YFSETQ. The CDR3 has 17 amino acids. This CDR3 reads CASSLEGLAGRRETQYF. The DNA of the CDR3 is TGCGCCAGCAGCTTGGAAGGTCTAGCCGGGAGGAGGGAGACCCAGTACTTC.

This chain's CDR3 is CASSQEVVQPYYGYTF. For the CDR3, the DNA is TGCGCCAGCAGCCAAGAGGTAGTACAACCCTACTATGGCTACACCTTC. This chain joins TRBV4-1 and TRBJ1-2; D gene ambiguous. The CDR3 runs to 16 residues. The germline CDR1 and CDR2 sequences are MGHRA and YSYEKL. The V end lost 0 bases, the J end lost 3 bases, and 14 bases lay between the germline ends.

The table lists this clone with a count of one. The CDR3 end shows no conserved phenylalanine or tryptophan, and so a read error is likely. The V and J genes are TRBV19 and TRBJ1-2, with a possible D match to TRBD1 (6 bases). Germline V gene data show CDR1 as LNHDA and CDR2 as SQIVND (reference sequence). The CDR3 length is 13 residues. V dropped 9 bases and J dropped 4 bases, with 15 bases sitting between them. CDR3 sequence: CASRQAGGYGYTL. DNA of the CDR3: TGTGCCAGCAGACAGGCCGGTGGCTATGGCTACACCCTC.

This clone was observed a single time. The chain joins TRBV5-1 to TRBJ1-1; 9 nucleotides match TRBD1. This CDR3 comprises 14 residues. Germline V lookup: CDR1 SGHRS, CDR2 YFSETQ. V lost 6 bases, J lost 8 bases, and 11 bases stayed unmatched. In DNA, the CDR3 is TGCGCCAGCACCCTTGTTACAGGGGGCCGCGAAGCTTTCTTT. The encoded protein is CASTLVTGGREAFF.

The CDR3 spells CASSVTSGANVLTF. The CDR3 DNA reads TGTGCCAGTAGCGTAACCTCTGGGGCCAACGTCCTGACTTTC. The chain has TRBV19 and TRBJ2-6; D uncertain. Between the trimmed V and J ends, which lost 6 bases and 0 bases, there was a span of 6 bases. The CDR3 spans 14 residues. Germline CDR1 reads LNHDA; CDR2 reads SQIVND (reference sequence).

The chain joins TRBV29-1 to TRBJ2-5; D ambiguous. The CDR3 loop spans 14 amino acids. CDR1 is SQVTM and CDR2 is ANQGSEA in the germline V gene. V lost 3 bases and J lost 2, with 13 bases in between. Here the CDR3 reads CSVDLAPLQETQYF. The CDR3 DNA is TGCAGCGTTGACTTGGCGCCGTTACAAGAGACCCAGTACTTC.

This clone was observed a single time. The V and J genes are TRBV6-7 and TRBJ1-4, with D maybe TRBD1 (6 bases). TRBV6-7 is flagged as an ORF with uncertain function. The CDR3 is made up of 15 amino acids. Between the trimmed V and J ends, which lost 9 bases and 0 bases, there was a span of 14 bases. CDR3 sequence: CARGGAKSTNEKLFF. In nucleotides, the CDR3 is TGTGCCAGGGGGGGGGCCAAATCAACTAATGAAAAACTGTTTTTT.

This sequence joins TRBV4-3 and TRBJ1-3; tentative D call: TRBD1 (5 bases). CDR1 LGHNA and CDR2 YSLEER come from the germline V gene. V dropped 0 bases and J dropped 5 bases, with 11 bases sitting between them. The CDR3 loop spans 15 amino acids. The CDR3 reads CASSQEWGGRNTIYF. The CDR3 DNA follows: TGCGCCAGCAGCCAAGAATGGGGGGGTAGAAACACCATATATTTT.

This chain joins TRBV6-1 and TRBJ1-1; D is ambiguous. Germline V gives CDR1 MNHNS, CDR2 SASEGT. The CDR3 has 14 residues. The V and J ends lost 3 bases and 8 bases respectively, with 16 bases between them. The CDR3 here is CASSDFTALLEAFF. The CDR3 region has the DNA TGTGCCAGCAGTGATTTTACGGCCCTACTGGAAGCTTTCTTT.

A single count supports this clone. The chain recombines TRBV13 with TRBJ2-5, with 9 positions matching TRBD2. V shed 2 bases, J shed 5 bases, and the junction held 9 bases outside the gene matches. CDR1 is PRHDT, CDR2 FYEKMQ, per germline (reference sequence). CDR3 length: 16 residues. The CDR3 nucleotides read TGTGCCAGCAGCTTATGGCGGGAGGGAGGTCGGGAGACCCAGTACTTC. Its protein is CASSLWREGGRETQYF.

The gene calls are TRBV7-2 and TRBJ2-7, with 8 positions matching TRBD1. The junction had 7 bases not matched to a gene; V was cut back by 5 bases and J by 4 bases. The CDR3 totals 14 residues. Germline V gene lookup returns CDR1 SGHTA and CDR2 FQGNSA. CDR3 in DNA: TGTGCCAGCAGCCCTGACAGGGGACCATACGAGCAGTACTTC. Translated: CASSPDRGPYEQYF.

The chain couples TRBV21-1 to TRBJ1-5; the DNA was not compared with TRBD1, the D call given in the table. TRBV21-1 has pseudogene status. The CDR3 runs to 18 residues. The chain's CDR3 is CASSKDPQENDSNQPQHF. The CDR3 nucleotides are TGTGCCAGCAGCAAAGACCCACAGGAAAACGATAGCAATCAGCCCCAGCATTTT.

V and J are TRBV6-6 and TRBJ2-3, with TRBD1 identical over 8 bases. Germline CDR1 reads MNHNY; CDR2 reads SVGAGI (reference sequence). The CDR3 totals 16 residues. Unmatched junction bases numbered 8, after V lost 5 bases and J lost 1 base. The CDR3, as DNA: TGTGCCAGCAGTAACCTGGACAGGGTCGGCACAGATACGCAGTATTTT. Protein: CASSNLDRVGTDTQYF.

This clone was counted once. The chain uses TRBV7-2 and TRBJ2-7; 8 bases match TRBD2. CDR1 and CDR2 from the germline V gene are SGHTA and FQGNSA. V gave up 1 base and J gave up 2 bases; unmatched junction bases: 1. This CDR3 has 14 residues. The CDR3 bases are TGTGCCAGCAGCTTAGAGCGGGGGCCCTACGAGCAGTACTTC. Protein: CASSLERGPYEQYF.

CDR3 loop: CASRTPTGGSQPQHF. The CDR3 DNA sequence: TGTGCCAGCAGGACGCCGACAGGAGGGAGTCAGCCCCAGCATTTT. V and J are TRBV2 and TRBJ1-5, with D possibly TRBD1 on 6 matching bases. Germline V gene lookup returns CDR1 SNHLY and CDR2 FYNNEI. This CDR3 is built from 15 residues. The V end was cut by 6 bases, the J end by 6 bases, with 18 bases between.

The sample holds a few counts of this clone. This chain uses TRBV7-2 with TRBJ2-5; D not resolved. V was trimmed by 4 bases and J by 5 bases, leaving 8 bases between them. Germline values: CDR1 SGHTA, CDR2 FQGNSA. This CDR3 comprises 12 residues. The CDR3 loop reads CASSSRRETQYF. CDR3 bases: TGTGCCAGCAGCTCCCGCCGGGAGACCCAGTACTTC.

The chain recombines TRBV4-3 with TRBJ1-2, with TRBD1 matching over 7 bases. Losses at the gene ends were 1 base for V and 8 bases for J; bases not matched to a gene: 13. CDR3 length: 16 amino acids. Germline CDR1 reads LGHNA; CDR2 reads YSLEER. CDR3 coding DNA: TGCGCCAGCAGCCAAGGGCTAAGGGGGCGCATTTACGGCTACACCTTC. Translating gives CASSQGLRGRIYGYTF.

The chain employs TRBV5-6 and TRBJ2-5; TRBD1 is a possible D gene (6 bases). The germline V gene has CDR1 SGHDT and CDR2 YYEEEE. The CDR3 is 17 amino acids. Trimming cost V 1 base and J 6 bases, with 22 bases left between them. The CDR3 DNA is TGTGCCAGCAGCTTGCCTTTACAGGGAGAGGGTCCGCAGACCCAGTACTTC. Its translation is CASSLPLQGEGPQTQYF.

CDR3 sequence (DNA): TGCAGCGTTGAGGGACTAGCGGGAGCTGGCTACAATGAGCAGTTCTTC. This encodes CSVEGLAGAGYNEQFF. The chain recombines TRBV29-1 with TRBJ2-1; 14 nucleotides match TRBD2. Losses at the gene ends were 3 bases for V and 3 bases for J; bases not matched to a gene: 4. CDR3 size: 16 residues. Per germline, CDR1 SQVTM and CDR2 ANQGSEA.

The chain is built from TRBV25-1 and TRBJ2-1; perhaps TRBD1 as D (6 bases). CDR1 MGHDK and CDR2 SYGVNS come from the germline V gene. The V and J ends lost 2 bases and 12 bases respectively, with 11 bases between them. This CDR3 has 12 amino acids. The CDR3 nucleotides are TGTGCCAGCAGTGAAGTCAGGGGCTCGCAGTTCTTC. Protein: CASSEVRGSQFF.

The V call is TRBV5-6, the J call TRBJ2-6; the D gene is possibly TRBD1 (6 bases). Trimming stripped 1 base from V and 4 bases from J, with 9 bases between. Per the germline V gene, CDR1 is SGHDT and CDR2 is YYEEEE. The CDR3 loop spans 15 amino acids. CDR3 nucleotides: TGTGCCAGCAGCTTGCTGGGGGCCGGGGCCAACGTCCTGACTTTC. This sequence encodes CASSLLGAGANVLTF.

J is TRBJ2-5 and V is TRBV25-1; perhaps D is TRBD1 or TRBD2 (5 bases each). The CDR3 extends over 14 amino acids. Germline V gene lookup returns CDR1 MGHDK and CDR2 SYGVNS. The V gene lost 3 bases and the J gene lost 5 bases, with 13 bases spanning the gap. The CDR3, as DNA: TGTGCCAGCAGTGACCCGGGGCCGAGGGAGACCCAGTACTTC. Protein: CASSDPGPRETQYF.

This rearrangement joins TRBV30 to TRBJ1-3; maybe TRBD1 (5 bases). CDR1 is GTSNPN, CDR2 SVGIG, per germline (reference sequence). The CDR3 sequence is 14 residues long. Trimming removed 8 bases from V and 0 bases from J, with 14 bases in between. As DNA, the CDR3 is TGTGCCCTTTCTAGGGGAGACTCTGGAAACACCATATATTTT. This sequence encodes CALSRGDSGNTIYF.